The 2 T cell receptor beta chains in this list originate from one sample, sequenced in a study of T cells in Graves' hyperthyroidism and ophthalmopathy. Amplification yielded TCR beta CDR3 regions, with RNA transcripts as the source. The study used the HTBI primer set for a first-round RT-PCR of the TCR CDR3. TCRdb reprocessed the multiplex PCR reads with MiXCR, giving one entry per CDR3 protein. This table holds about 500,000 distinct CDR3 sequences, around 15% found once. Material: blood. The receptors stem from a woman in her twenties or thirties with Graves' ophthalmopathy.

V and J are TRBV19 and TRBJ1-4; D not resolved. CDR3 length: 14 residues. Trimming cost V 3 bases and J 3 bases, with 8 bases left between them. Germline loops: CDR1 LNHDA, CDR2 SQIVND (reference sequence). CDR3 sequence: CASSIQVSNEKLFF. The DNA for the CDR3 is TGTGCCAGTAGTATCCAGGTCTCTAATGAAAAACTGTTTTTT.

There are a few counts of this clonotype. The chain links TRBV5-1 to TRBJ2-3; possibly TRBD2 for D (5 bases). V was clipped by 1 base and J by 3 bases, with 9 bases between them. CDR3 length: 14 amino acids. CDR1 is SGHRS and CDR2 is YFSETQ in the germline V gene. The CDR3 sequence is CASSLRRTTDTQYF. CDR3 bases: TGCGCCAGCAGCTTGCGCAGGACTACAGATACGCAGTATTTT.